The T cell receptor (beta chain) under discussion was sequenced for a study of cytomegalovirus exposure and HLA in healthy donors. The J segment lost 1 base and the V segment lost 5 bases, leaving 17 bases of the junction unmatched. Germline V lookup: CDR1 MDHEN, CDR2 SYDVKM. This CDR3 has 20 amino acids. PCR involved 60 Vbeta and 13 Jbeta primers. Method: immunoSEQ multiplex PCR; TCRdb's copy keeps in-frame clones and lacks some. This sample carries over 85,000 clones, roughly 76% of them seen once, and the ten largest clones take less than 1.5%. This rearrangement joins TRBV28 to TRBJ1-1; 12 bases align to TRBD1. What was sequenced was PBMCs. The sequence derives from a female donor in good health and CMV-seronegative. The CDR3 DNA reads TGTGCCAGCAGTACTAGTTTGGGGACCGGGACAGGGGGCAAGAACACTGAAGCTTTCTTT. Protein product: CASSTSLGTGTGGKNTEAFF.